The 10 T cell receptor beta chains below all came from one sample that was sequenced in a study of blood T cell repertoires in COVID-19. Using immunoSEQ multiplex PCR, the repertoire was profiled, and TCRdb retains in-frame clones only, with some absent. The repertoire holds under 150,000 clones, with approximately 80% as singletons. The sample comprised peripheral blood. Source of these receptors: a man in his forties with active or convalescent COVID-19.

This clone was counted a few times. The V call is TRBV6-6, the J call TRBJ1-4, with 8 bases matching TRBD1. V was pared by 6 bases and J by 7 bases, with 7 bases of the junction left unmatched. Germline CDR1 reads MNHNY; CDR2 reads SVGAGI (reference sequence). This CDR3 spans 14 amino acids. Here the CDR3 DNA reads TGTGCCAGCAGGCCTAGACAGGGGTCTGAAAAACTGTTTTTT. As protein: CASRPRQGSEKLFF.

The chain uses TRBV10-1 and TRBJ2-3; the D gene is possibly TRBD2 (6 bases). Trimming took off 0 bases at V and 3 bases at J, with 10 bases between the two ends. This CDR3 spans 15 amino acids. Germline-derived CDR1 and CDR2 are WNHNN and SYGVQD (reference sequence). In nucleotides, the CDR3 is TGCGCCAGCAGTGAGTCGCCAGGGAGGACAGATACGCAGTATTTT. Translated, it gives CASSESPGRTDTQYF.

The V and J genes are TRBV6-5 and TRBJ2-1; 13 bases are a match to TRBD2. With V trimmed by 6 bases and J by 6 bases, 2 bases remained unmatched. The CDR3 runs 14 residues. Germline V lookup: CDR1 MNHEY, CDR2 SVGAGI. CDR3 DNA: TGTGCCAGCAGCCGGACTAGCGGGGGCAATGAGCAGTTCTTC. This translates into CASSRTSGGNEQFF.

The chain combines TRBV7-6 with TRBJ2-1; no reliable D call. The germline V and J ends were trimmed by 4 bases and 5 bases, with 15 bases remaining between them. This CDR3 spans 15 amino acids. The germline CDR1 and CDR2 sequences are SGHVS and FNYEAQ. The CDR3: CASSSQQLPNNEQFF. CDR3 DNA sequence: TGTGCCAGCAGCTCACAGCAGCTTCCGAACAATGAGCAGTTCTTC.

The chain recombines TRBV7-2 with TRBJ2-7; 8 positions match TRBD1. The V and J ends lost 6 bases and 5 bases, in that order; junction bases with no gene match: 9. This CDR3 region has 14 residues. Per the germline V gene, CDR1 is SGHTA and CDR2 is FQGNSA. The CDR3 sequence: CASRGDRTTHEQYF. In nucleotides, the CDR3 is TGTGCCAGCAGGGGGGACAGGACTACCCACGAGCAGTACTTC. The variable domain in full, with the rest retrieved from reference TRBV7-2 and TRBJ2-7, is GAGVSQSPSNKVTEKGKDVELRCDPISGHTALYWYRQSLGQGLEFLIYFQGNSAPDKSGLPSDRFSAERTGGSVSTLTIQRTQQEDSAVYLCASRGDRTTHEQYFGPGTRLTVT.

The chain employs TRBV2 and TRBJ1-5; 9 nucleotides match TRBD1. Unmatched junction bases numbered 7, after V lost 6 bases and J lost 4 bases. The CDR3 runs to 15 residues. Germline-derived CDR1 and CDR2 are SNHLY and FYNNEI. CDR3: CASSHPTGGNQPQHF. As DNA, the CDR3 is TGTGCCAGCAGCCACCCGACAGGGGGAAATCAGCCCCAGCATTTT. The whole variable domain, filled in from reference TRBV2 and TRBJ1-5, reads EPEVTQTPSHQVTQMGQEVILRCVPISNHLYFYWYRQILGQKVEFLVSFYNNEISEKSEIFDDQFSVERPDGSNFTLKIRSTKLEDSAMYFCASSHPTGGNQPQHFGDGTRLSIL.

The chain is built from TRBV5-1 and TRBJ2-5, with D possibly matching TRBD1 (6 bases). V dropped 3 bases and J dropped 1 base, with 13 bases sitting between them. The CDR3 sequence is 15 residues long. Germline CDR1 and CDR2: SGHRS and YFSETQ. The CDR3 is CASSSAGAIQETQYF. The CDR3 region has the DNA TGCGCCAGCAGCTCGGCAGGGGCAATCCAAGAGACCCAGTACTTC.

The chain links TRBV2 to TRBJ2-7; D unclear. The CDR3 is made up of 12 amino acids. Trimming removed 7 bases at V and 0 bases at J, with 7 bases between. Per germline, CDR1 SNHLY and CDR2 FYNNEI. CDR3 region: CASNGNSYEQYF. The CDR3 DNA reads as TGTGCCAGCAATGGCAACTCCTACGAGCAGTACTTC.

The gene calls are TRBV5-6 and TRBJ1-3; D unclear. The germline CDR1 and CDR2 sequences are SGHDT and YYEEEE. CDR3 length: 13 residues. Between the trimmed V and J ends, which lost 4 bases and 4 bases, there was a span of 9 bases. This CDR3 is CASSPWAGNTIYF. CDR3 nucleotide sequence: TGTGCCAGCAGCCCTTGGGCCGGAAACACCATATATTTT.

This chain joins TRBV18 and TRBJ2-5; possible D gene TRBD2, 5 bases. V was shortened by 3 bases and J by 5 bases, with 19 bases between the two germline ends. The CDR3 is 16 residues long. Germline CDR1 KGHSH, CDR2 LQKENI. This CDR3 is CASSPYFGLSGETQYF. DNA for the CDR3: TGTGCCAGCTCACCCTACTTCGGCCTCTCGGGGGAGACCCAGTACTTC.